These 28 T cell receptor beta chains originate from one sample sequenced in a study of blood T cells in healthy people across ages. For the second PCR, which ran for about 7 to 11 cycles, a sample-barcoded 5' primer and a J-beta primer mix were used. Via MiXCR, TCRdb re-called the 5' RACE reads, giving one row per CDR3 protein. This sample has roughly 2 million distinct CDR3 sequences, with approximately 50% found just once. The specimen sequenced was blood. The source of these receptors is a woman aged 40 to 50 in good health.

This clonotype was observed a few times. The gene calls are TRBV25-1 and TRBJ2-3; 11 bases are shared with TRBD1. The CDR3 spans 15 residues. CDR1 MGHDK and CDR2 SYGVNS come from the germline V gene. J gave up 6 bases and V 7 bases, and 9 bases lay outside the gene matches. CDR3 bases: TGTGCCAGCACCCGGACAGGGGGCGTGCGGGATACGCAGTATTTT. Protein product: CASTRTGGVRDTQYF. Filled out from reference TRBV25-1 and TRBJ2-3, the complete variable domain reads EADIYQTPRYLVIGTGKKITLECSQTMGHDKMYWYQQDPGMELHLIHYSYGVNSTEKGDLSSESTVSRIRTEHFPLTLESARPSHTSQYLCASTRTGGVRDTQYFGPGTRLTVL.

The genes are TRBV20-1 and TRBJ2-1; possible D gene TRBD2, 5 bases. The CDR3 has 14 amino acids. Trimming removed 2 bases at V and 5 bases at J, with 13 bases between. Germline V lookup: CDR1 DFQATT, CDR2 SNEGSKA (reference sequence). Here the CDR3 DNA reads TGCAGTGCTAGAACCCGGGAACGGAACAATGAGCAGTTCTTC. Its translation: CSARTRERNNEQFF.

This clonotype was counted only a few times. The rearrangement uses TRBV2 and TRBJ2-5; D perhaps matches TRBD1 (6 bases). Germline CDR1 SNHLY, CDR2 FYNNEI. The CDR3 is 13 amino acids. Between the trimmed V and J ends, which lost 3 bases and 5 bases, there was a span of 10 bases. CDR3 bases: TGTGCCAGCAGTGACGGACAGTCTGAGACCCAGTACTTC. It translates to CASSDGQSETQYF.

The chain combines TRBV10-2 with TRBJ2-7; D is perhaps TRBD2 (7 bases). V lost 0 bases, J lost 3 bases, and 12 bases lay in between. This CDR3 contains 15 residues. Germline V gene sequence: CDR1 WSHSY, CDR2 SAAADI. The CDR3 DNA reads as TGCGCCAGCAGTGAGTCGGGGGGGGCTTACTACGAGCAGTACTTC. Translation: CASSESGGAYYEQYF.

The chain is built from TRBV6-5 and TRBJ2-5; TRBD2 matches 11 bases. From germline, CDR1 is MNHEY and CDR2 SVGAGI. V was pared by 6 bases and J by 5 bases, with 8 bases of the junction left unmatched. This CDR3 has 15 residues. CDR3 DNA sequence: TGTGCCAGCAGCCAGACTAGCGGGGAGGGTGAGACCCAGTACTTC. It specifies CASSQTSGEGETQYF.

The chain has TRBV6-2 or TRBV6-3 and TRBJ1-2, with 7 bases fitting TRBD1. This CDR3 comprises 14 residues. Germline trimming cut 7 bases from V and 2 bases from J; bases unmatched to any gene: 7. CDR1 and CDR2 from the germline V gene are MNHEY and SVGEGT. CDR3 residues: CASIPGQPNYGYTF. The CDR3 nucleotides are TGTGCCAGCATTCCGGGACAGCCCAACTATGGCTACACCTTC.

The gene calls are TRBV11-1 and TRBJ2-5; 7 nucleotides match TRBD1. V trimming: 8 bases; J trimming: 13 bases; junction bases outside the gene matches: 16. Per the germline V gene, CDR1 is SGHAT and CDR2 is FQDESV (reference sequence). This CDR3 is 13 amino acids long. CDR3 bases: TGTGCCAGCGCTCGGTCAGGGGGAAACGTCTGGTACTTC. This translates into CASARSGGNVWYF.

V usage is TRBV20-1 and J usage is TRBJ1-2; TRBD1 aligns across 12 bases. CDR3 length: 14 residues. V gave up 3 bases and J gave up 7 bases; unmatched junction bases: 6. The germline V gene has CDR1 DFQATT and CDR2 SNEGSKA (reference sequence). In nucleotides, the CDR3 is TGCAGTGCTAGTCAGCGGGACAGGGGGCTTGGCTACACCTTC. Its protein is CSASQRDRGLGYTF.

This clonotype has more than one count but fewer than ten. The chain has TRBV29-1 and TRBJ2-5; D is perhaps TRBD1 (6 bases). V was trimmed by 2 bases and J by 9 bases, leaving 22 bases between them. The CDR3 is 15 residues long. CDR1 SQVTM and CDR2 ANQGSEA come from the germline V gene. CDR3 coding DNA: TGCAGCGTTGAATGGCCAGGCACCCACCCAGGGGCCCAGTACTTC. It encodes CSVEWPGTHPGAQYF.

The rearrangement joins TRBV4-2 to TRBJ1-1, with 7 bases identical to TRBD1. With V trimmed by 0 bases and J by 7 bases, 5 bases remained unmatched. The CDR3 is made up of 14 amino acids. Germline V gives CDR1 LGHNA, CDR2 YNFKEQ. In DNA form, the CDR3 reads TGTGCCAGCAGCCAAGACAGGGGGGAGGTTGAAGCTTTCTTT. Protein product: CASSQDRGEVEAFF.

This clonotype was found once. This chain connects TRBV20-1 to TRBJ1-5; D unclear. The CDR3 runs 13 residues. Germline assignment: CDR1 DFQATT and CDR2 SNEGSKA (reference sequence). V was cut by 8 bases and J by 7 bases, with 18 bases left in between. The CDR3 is CSSIRSKGQPQHF. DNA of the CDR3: TGCAGTTCTATCAGGTCCAAAGGGCAGCCCCAGCATTTT.

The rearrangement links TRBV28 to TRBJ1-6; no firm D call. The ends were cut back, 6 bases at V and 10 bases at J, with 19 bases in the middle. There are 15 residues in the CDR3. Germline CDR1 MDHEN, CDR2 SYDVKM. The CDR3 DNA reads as TGTGCCAGCAGATCCCCCTCGGGAGCCGGATCACCCCTCCACTTT. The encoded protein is CASRSPSGAGSPLHF.

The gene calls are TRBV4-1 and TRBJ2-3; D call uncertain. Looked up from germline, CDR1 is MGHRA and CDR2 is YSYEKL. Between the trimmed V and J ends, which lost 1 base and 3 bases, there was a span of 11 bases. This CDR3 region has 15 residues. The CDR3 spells CASSQVSSGTDTQYF. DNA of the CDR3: TGCGCCAGCAGCCAAGTTTCGAGTGGGACAGATACGCAGTATTTT.

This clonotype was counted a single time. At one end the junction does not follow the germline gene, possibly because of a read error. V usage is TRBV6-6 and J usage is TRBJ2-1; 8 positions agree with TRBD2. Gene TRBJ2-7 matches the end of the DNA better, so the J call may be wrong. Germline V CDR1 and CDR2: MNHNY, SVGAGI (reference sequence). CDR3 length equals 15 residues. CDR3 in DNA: TGTGCCGGCAGCGGGGGACCCTTATCCTACAATGAGCAGTACTTC. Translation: CAGSGGPLSYNEQYF.

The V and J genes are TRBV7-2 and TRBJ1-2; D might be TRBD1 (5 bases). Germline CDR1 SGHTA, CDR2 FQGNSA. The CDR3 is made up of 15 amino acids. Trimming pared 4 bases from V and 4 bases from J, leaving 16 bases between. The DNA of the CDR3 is TGTGCCAGCAGCTCCAAGGGACCTTCGTCCTATGGCTACACCTTC. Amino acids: CASSSKGPSSYGYTF.

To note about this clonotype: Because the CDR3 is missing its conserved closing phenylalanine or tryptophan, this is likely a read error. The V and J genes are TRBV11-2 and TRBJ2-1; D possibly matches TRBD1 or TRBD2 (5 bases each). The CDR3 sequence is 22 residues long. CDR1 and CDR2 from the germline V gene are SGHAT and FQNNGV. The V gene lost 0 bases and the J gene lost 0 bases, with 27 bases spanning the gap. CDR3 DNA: TGTGCCAGCAGCTTAGATTCGAAGTTGAGACAGAGCGGAGGAGTCTCCTACAATGAGCAGTTCCTC. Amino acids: CASSLDSKLRQSGGVSYNEQFL.

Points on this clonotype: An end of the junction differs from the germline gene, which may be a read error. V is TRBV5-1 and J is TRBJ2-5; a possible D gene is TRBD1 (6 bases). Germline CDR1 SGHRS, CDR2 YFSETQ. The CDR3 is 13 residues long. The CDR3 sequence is CVSSLQGLKTQYF. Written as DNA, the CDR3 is TGCGTCAGCAGCTTGCAGGGGTTGAAGACCCAGTACTTC.

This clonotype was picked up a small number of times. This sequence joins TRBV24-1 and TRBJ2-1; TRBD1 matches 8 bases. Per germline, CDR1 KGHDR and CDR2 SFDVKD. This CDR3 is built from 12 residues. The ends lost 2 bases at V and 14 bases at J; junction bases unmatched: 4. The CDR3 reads CATSDSGGVEFF. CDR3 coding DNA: TGTGCCACCAGTGATTCAGGGGGCGTGGAGTTCTTC.

The CDR3 loop is CASSLFGGEDIQYF. The CDR3 DNA reads TGTGCCAGCAGCTTGTTCGGGGGGGAAGACATTCAGTACTTC. The V gene is TRBV11-2, the J gene TRBJ2-7; 8 positions match TRBD2. Judging by the DNA end, TRBJ2-4 fits better; the J call may be wrong. The length of the CDR3 is 14 residues. CDR1 and CDR2 (germline): SGHAT, FQNNGV.

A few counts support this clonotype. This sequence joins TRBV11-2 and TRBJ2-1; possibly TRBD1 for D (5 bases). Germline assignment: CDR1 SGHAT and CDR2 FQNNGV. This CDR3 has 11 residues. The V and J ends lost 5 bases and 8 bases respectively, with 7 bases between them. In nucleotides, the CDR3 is TGTGCCAGCAGCAAGGGGTATGAGCAGTTCTTC. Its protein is CASSKGYEQFF.

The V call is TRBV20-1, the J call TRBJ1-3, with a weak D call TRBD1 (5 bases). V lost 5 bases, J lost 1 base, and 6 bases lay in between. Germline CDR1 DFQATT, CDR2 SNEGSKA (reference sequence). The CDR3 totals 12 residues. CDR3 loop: CSAGASGNTIYF. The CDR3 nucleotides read TGCAGTGCTGGGGCTTCTGGAAACACCATATATTTT.

The CDR3 region is CASSSSGAAGNEQFF. CDR3 nucleotide sequence: TGCGCCAGCAGCTCTAGCGGGGCTGCTGGGAATGAGCAGTTCTTC. The J gene is TRBJ2-1, the V gene TRBV5-1, with 9 bases lining up with TRBD2. Germline values: CDR1 SGHRS, CDR2 YFSETQ. Trimming took 3 bases from V and 7 from J; bases not matched to a gene: 8. The CDR3 extends over 15 amino acids.

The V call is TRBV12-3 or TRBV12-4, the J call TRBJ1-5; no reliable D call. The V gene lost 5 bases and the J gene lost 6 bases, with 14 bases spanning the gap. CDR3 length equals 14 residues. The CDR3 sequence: CASSVRRLGQPQHF. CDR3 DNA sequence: TGTGCCAGCAGTGTTAGGAGGTTGGGTCAGCCCCAGCATTTT.

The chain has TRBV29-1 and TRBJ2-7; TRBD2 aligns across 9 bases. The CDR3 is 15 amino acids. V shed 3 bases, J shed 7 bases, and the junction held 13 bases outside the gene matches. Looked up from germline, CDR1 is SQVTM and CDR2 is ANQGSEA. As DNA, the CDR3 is TGCAGCGTTGATCAGGTCAGCGGGGGGAGTAATGAGCAGTACTTC. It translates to CSVDQVSGGSNEQYF.

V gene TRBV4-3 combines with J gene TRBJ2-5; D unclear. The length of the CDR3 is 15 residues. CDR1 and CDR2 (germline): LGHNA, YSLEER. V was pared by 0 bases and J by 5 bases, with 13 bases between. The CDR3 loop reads CASSQDRSLKETQYF. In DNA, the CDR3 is TGCGCCAGCAGCCAAGACAGAAGTTTGAAGGAGACCCAGTACTTC.

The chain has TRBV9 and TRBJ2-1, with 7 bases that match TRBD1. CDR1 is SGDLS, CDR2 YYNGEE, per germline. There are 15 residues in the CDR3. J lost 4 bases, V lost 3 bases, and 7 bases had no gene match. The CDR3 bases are TGTGCCAGCAGCGGAAAGACAGGGATATACAATGAGCAGTTCTTC. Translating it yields CASSGKTGIYNEQFF.

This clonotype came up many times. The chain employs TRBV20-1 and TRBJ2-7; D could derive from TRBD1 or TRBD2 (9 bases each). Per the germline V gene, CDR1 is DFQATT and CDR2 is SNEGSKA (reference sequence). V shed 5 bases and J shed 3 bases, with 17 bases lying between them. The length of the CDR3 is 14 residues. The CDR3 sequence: CSALAGQGGYEQYF. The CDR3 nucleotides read TGCAGTGCTCTAGCGGGACAGGGAGGCTACGAGCAGTACTTC.

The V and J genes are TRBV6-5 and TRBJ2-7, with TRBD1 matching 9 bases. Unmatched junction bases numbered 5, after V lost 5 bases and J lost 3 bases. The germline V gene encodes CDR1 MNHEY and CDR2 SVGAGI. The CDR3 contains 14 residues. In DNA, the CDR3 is TGTGCCAGCAGTCAAACGACAGGGGGCTACGAGCAGTACTTC. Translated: CASSQTTGGYEQYF.